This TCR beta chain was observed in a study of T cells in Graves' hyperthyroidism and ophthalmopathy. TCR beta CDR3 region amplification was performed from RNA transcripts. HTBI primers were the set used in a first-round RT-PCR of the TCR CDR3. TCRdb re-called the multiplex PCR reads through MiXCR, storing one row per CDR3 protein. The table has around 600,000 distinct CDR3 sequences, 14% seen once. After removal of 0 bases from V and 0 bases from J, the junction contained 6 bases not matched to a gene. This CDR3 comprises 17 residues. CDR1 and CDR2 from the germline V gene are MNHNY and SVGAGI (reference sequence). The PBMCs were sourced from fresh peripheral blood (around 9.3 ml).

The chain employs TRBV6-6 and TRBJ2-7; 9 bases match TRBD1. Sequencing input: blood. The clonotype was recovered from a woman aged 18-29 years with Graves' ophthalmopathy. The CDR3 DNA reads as TGTGCCAGCAGTTACTCGGTCGGGACAGGGCTCTCCTACGAGCAGTACTTC. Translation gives CASSYSVGTGLSYEQYF.